This is a list of T cell receptor beta chains from one sample in a study of blood T cell repertoires in COVID-19. Libraries were prepared by immunoSEQ multiplex PCR; TCRdb keeps only in-frame clonotypes and omits some of them. The sample holds 250,000 to 300,000 clones; approximately 90% are singletons and the top ten take 6.9%. The source material was peripheral blood. The receptors derive from a woman in her thirties who had recovered from COVID-19. Both conserved end residues are part of each CDR3. Fields, in order: V gene, J gene, D gene, clone size, CDR3 DNA, CDR3 protein. A D gene is named only where the DNA matches it firmly. Clone size is stated in some rows and not others, as once, few, many or a class when expanded.

>TRBV7-2|TRBJ1-3|TRBD1|NA
TGTGCCAGCAGCGAAACCGGGACAGGGGCTGGAAACACCATATATTTT
CASSETGTGAGNTIYF
>TRBV2|TRBJ1-1|NA|NA
TGTGCCAGCAGTCCCTACGCCGCTGAAGCTTTCTTT
CASSPYAAEAFF
>TRBV9|TRBJ1-3|TRBD1|NA
TGTGCCAGCAGTAGGGACAGGGCCGGAAACACCATATATTTT
CASSRDRAGNTIYF
>TRBV18|TRBJ1-3|TRBD1|few
TGTGCCAGCTCCGAGGGGGCAAACACCATATATTTT
CASSEGANTIYF
>TRBV29-1|TRBJ2-7|TRBD2|NA
TGCAGCGTTTTAGGGACTAGCGAAACGTCCTACGAGCAGTACTTC
CSVLGTSETSYEQYF
>TRBV19|TRBJ2-6|TRBD1|NA
TGTGCCAGTAAGGCAGGGGGCGCTGGGGCCAACGTCCTGACTTTC
CASKAGGAGANVLTF
>TRBV5-4|TRBJ1-2|TRBD1|NA
TGTGCCAGCAGCTCGGGACAGGATCGAGGCTACACCTTC
CASSSGQDRGYTF
>TRBV4-2|TRBJ2-2|NA|NA
TGTGCCAGCAGCCAAGAGGGCGGAGGATACACCGGGGAGCTGTTTTTT
CASSQEGGGYTGELFF
>TRBV11-3|TRBJ2-5|TRBD2|NA
TGTGCCAGCAGCAAGGGACTAGCGGCTCAAGAGACCCAGTACTTC
CASSKGLAAQETQYF
>TRBV30|TRBJ2-4|NA|NA
TGTGCCTGGGACGGCGGGGTCTCCCTAGCCAAAAACATTCAGTACTTC
CAWDGGVSLAKNIQYF